These 5 T cell receptor beta chains share one sample of origin, sequenced in a study of a mutant IDH1 vaccine in newly diagnosed glioma. Stated time point: week 35, safety follow-up. The vaccine gave 300 ug of a 20-mer mutant IDH1 peptide subcutaneously per dose. No antigens are known for them. Repertoires were generated with immunoSEQ multiplex PCR, while TCRdb's copy carries only in-frame clones and drops some. The sample contains tens of thousands of clones, roughly 74% of which appear only once. The input for sequencing was PBMCs, taken from a glioma patient whose treatment included an IDH1 peptide vaccine. The source is a man aged 50-60 years with glioma.

This clone was found a few times. The V call is TRBV2, the J call TRBJ2-2, with 7 nucleotides matching TRBD1. Germline-derived CDR1 and CDR2 are SNHLY and FYNNEI. V lost 4 bases to trimming and J lost 7 bases; unmatched junction nucleotides: 9. The CDR3 has 15 amino acids. As DNA, the CDR3 is TGTGCCAGCAGTGGGACCGACAGGGTGTACGGGGAGCTGTTTTTT. This sequence encodes CASSGTDRVYGELFF. Full variable domain (remainder filled in from reference TRBV2 and TRBJ2-2): EPEVTQTPSHQVTQMGQEVILRCVPISNHLYFYWYRQILGQKVEFLVSFYNNEISEKSEIFDDQFSVERPDGSNFTLKIRSTKLEDSAMYFCASSGTDRVYGELFFGEGSRLTVL.

J is TRBJ2-7 and V is TRBV13, with TRBD1 as a possible D gene (5 bases). Trimming shortened V by 5 bases and J by 2 bases, and 16 bases separated the two germline ends. CDR3 length: 15 residues. In germline, CDR1 is PRHDT, CDR2 FYEKMQ (reference sequence). CDR3: CASSPSGFATYEQYF. In DNA, the CDR3 is TGTGCCAGCAGCCCATCAGGGTTTGCTACCTACGAGCAGTACTTC.

The chain links TRBV5-6 to TRBJ1-1; 8 bases line up with TRBD1. Germline V gene sequence: CDR1 SGHDT, CDR2 YYEEEE. V lost 8 bases, J lost 3 bases, and 9 bases stayed unmatched. The length of the CDR3 is 14 residues. CDR3 amino acids: CASVHGQGDTEAFF. The CDR3 DNA reads TGTGCCAGTGTCCACGGACAGGGAGACACTGAAGCTTTCTTT.

This chain connects TRBV28 to TRBJ2-3, with D uncertain. Between the trimmed V and J ends, which lost 5 bases and 2 bases, there was a span of 11 bases. CDR1 and CDR2 (germline): MDHEN, SYDVKM. The CDR3 length is 14 residues. The CDR3 sequence is CASSTRMHTDTQYF. The DNA for the CDR3 is TGTGCCAGCAGTACCCGAATGCACACAGATACGCAGTATTTT.

This chain joins TRBV5-6 and TRBJ2-7; 8 bases are a match to TRBD2. The CDR3 is made up of 16 amino acids. The junction had 10 bases not matched to a gene; V was cut back by 5 bases and J by 0 bases. Looked up from germline, CDR1 is SGHDT and CDR2 is YYEEEE. CDR3 nucleotides: TGTGCCAGCAGGCAACACCTTAGCGGGGCCTCCTACGAGCAGTACTTC. This encodes CASRQHLSGASYEQYF.